This passage covers 16 T cell receptor beta chains from one sample sequenced in a study of cytomegalovirus exposure and HLA in healthy donors. Clones were sequenced by immunoSEQ multiplex PCR, and TCRdb holds only the in-frame ones, with some missing. In the table there are approximately 140,000 clones, around 88% of which are singletons. The specimen sequenced was PBMCs. The receptor source for this set is a woman aged 18-35 years in good health and CMV-seropositive.

This clone showed up just a few times. This chain links TRBV23-1 with TRBJ1-5, with D perhaps TRBD1 (5 bases). TRBV23-1 is treated as an ORF (open reading frame) with a function not yet certain. Between the trimmed V and J ends, which lost 2 bases and 2 bases, there was a span of 10 bases. The CDR3 is made up of 15 amino acids. The CDR3 nucleotides read TGCGCCAGCAGTCAAATAAAACAGGGCAATCAGCCCCAGCATTTT. It specifies CASSQIKQGNQPQHF.

The chain carries TRBV29-1 and TRBJ2-5; TRBD1 aligns across 10 bases. CDR3 size: 13 residues. Trimming took 6 bases from V and 6 from J; bases not matched to a gene: 7. Germline V CDR1 and CDR2: SQVTM, ANQGSEA. The CDR3 nucleotides read TGCAGCGTCCAAGACAGGGGGCTGAAGACCCAGTACTTC. Translating it yields CSVQDRGLKTQYF.

The V and J genes are TRBV29-1 and TRBJ2-3, with 14 bases fitting TRBD2. The CDR3 totals 15 residues. Germline V lookup: CDR1 SQVTM, CDR2 ANQGSEA. J gave up 3 bases and V 6 bases, and 5 bases lay outside the gene matches. CDR3 amino acids: CSVRLAGGATDTQYF. The CDR3 DNA is TGCAGCGTCCGACTAGCGGGGGGGGCAACAGATACGCAGTATTTT.

The rearrangement links TRBV6-5 to TRBJ1-4; TRBD1 matches at 12 bases. J lost 6 bases, V lost 6 bases, and 2 bases had no gene match. This CDR3 has 14 amino acids. CDR1 and CDR2 from the germline V gene are MNHEY and SVGAGI. CDR3 nucleotide sequence: TGTGCCAGCAGACGGGACAGGGGGCATGAAAAACTGTTTTTT. Protein product: CASRRDRGHEKLFF.

The V and J genes are TRBV7-8 and TRBJ1-2; D is unresolved. The length of the CDR3 is 13 residues. Germline assignment: CDR1 SGHVS and CDR2 FQNEAQ. V lost 1 base to trimming and J lost 7 bases, with 10 bases between them. CDR3 in amino acids: CASSLGTSIGYTF. CDR3 bases: TGTGCCAGCAGCTTAGGTACCTCTATTGGCTACACCTTC.

The chain combines TRBV7-2 with TRBJ2-3; TRBD2 is a possible D gene (6 bases). Germline CDR1 reads SGHTA; CDR2 reads FQGNSA. This CDR3 comprises 13 residues. V was clipped by 4 bases and J by 6 bases, with 11 bases between them. DNA for the CDR3: TGTGCCAGCAGCTCGCAACGGGGGGATACGCAGTATTTT. Its translation: CASSSQRGDTQYF.

This rearrangement joins TRBV2 to TRBJ1-4; weak D call: TRBD1 (6 bases). V shed 7 bases and J shed 4 bases, with 22 bases lying between them. The CDR3 is made up of 17 amino acids. CDR1 is SNHLY, CDR2 FYNNEI, per germline. This chain's CDR3 is CASIDFSQGVGNEKLFF. CDR3 DNA: TGTGCCAGCATTGACTTTTCACAGGGTGTCGGTAATGAAAAACTGTTTTTT.

This chain uses TRBV6-6 with TRBJ1-3; D is unresolved. Germline V CDR1 and CDR2: MNHNY, SVGAGI (reference sequence). This CDR3 is 14 amino acids long. The ends were cut back, 5 bases at V and 0 bases at J, with 8 bases in the middle. In DNA, the CDR3 is TGTGCCAGCAGTCCACGGAGCTCTGGAAACACCATATATTTT. Translation: CASSPRSSGNTIYF.

The chain is built from TRBV5-6 and TRBJ2-7; D ambiguous. CDR3 length: 13 amino acids. With 3 bases removed from V and 3 bases from J, the gap between germline ends came to 10 bases. Per germline, CDR1 SGHDT and CDR2 YYEEEE. The chain's CDR3 is CASSSSGSYEQYF. CDR3 DNA sequence: TGTGCCAGCAGCTCTTCTGGCAGCTACGAGCAGTACTTC.

The V call is TRBV2, the J call TRBJ1-2; D may be TRBD1 (6 bases). V was clipped by 7 bases and J by 8 bases, with 11 bases between them. The CDR3 is 11 residues long. Germline V gene data show CDR1 as SNHLY and CDR2 as FYNNEI. CDR3 loop: CASTPGEGYTF. For the CDR3, the DNA is TGTGCCAGCACGCCAGGGGAGGGCTACACCTTC.

V and J are TRBV15 and TRBJ2-3; no clear D. CDR3 length: 14 amino acids. In germline, CDR1 is LNHNV, CDR2 YYDKDF (reference sequence). With 3 bases removed from V and 5 bases from J, the gap between germline ends came to 12 bases. CDR3 in amino acids: CATSSRHGVDTQYF. The CDR3 region has the DNA TGTGCCACCAGCAGTCGTCACGGAGTAGATACGCAGTATTTT.

This clone was seen more than once but under ten times. J is TRBJ1-2 and V is TRBV9; 7 nucleotides align to TRBD1. V dropped 0 bases and J dropped 4; count of bases not matched to a gene: 6. Germline CDR1 and CDR2: SGDLS and YYNGEE. The CDR3 has 15 amino acids. The CDR3 nucleotides read TGTGCCAGCAGCGTAGGGGGACAGCACGGCTATGGCTACACCTTC. Protein product: CASSVGGQHGYGYTF.

The chain joins TRBV5-6 to TRBJ1-4, with TRBD1 matching over 8 bases. The CDR3 has 15 residues. V was pared by 3 bases and J by 4 bases, with 5 bases of the junction left unmatched. Per the germline V gene, CDR1 is SGHDT and CDR2 is YYEEEE. The CDR3 protein is CASSSMTGVNEKLFF. The DNA for the CDR3 is TGTGCCAGCAGCTCTATGACAGGGGTTAATGAAAAACTGTTTTTT.

The chain recombines TRBV4-1 with TRBJ1-5, with 9 nucleotides matching TRBD1. CDR1 MGHRA and CDR2 YSYEKL come from the germline V gene. Unmatched junction bases numbered 15, after V lost 9 bases and J lost 3 bases. The CDR3 is 17 residues long. CDR3 DNA sequence: TGCGCCAGTAGCAATCGACAGGGGGATGGAGCCAATCAGCCCCAGCATTTT. Protein product: CASSNRQGDGANQPQHF.

This chain links TRBV7-8 with TRBJ2-1, with D unclear. Germline V gene lookup returns CDR1 SGHVS and CDR2 FQNEAQ. The CDR3 extends over 18 amino acids. V was pared by 1 base and J by 8 bases, with 24 bases between. The CDR3 sequence: CASSLVITDEGRIDEQFF. The CDR3 nucleotides read TGTGCCAGCAGCTTAGTAATTACAGACGAAGGCCGAATTGATGAGCAGTTCTTC.

V usage is TRBV6-5 and J usage is TRBJ2-7; 8 bases agree with TRBD1. Germline V gene data show CDR1 as MNHEY and CDR2 as SVGAGI. Trimming took 6 bases from V and 1 from J; bases not matched to a gene: 8. This CDR3 has 15 amino acids. The CDR3 sequence: CASSQSQGASYEQYF. Written as DNA, the CDR3 is TGTGCCAGCAGCCAGAGCCAGGGGGCTTCCTACGAGCAGTACTTC.